This TCR beta chain was sequenced during a study of T cells in women clearing cervical HPV infection. Across the whole study: For cases, blood was sampled a median 149 days after lesion detection, interquartile range roughly 85 to 220 days. HLA type stays a possible confounder, typing being limited. Notes on the study in general: Controls had more TRBV6-7 (approximately 0.15%) than cases (roughly 0.11%).

Regarding this clone: Its antigen is not known. The observed sequence ends 3 residues before the CDR3 terminus, with the missing tail filled in from the germline J gene.

CDR3 length: 14 amino acids. The V end lost 5 bases, the J end lost 5 bases, and 15 bases lay between the germline ends. Per germline, CDR1 LNHDA and CDR2 SQIVND (reference sequence). Average input was around 1,200 ng genomic DNA for immunoSEQ TCR beta CDR3 amplification. Method: immunoSEQ multiplex PCR; TCRdb's copy keeps in-frame clones and lacks some. Its clone listing holds around 40,000 clones. Sequencing used blood buffy coat. The chain has TRBV19 and TRBJ1-1, with a weak D call TRBD1 (6 bases). The source of this sequence is a woman aged 18 to 69 with a cervical HPV16 infection that either progressed to CIN3+ or cleared (not recorded which). The CDR3 protein is CASSPGQRRTEAFF. The sequenced part of the CDR3 DNA is TGTGCCAGTAGTCCCGGACAGCGGAGGACTGAA. Full variable domain (rest looked up from reference TRBV19 and TRBJ1-1): DGGITQSPKYLFRKEGQNVTLSCEQNLNHDAMYWYRQDPGQGLRLIYYSQIVNDFQKGDIAEGYSVSREKKESFPLTVTSAQKNPTAFYLCASSPGQRRTEAFFGQGTRLTVV.